The present TCR beta chain was sequenced within a study of blood T cells in healthy people across ages. This clonotype came up a few times. V shed 4 bases and J 14 bases; nucleotides not matched to a gene: 3. The CDR3 loop spans 13 amino acids. Germline lookup yields CDR1 SGHTA and CDR2 FQGNSA. Primers used in a second PCR of roughly 7 to 12 cycles were a sample-barcoded 5' primer and a J-beta primer mix. With 12 random nucleotides, a template-switch adaptor tagged each individual cDNA molecule. Via MiXCR, TCRdb re-called the 5' RACE reads, giving one row per CDR3 protein. The sample carries about 780,000 distinct CDR3 sequences, roughly 25% recorded once. Separately, the same data were catalogued under a study of T cells of mothers and their children. That study reports: In the second PCR, M1S primer introduced barcodes and 2-4 random bases. Persisting microchimeric T cell clones went undetected.

Specimen: blood. This rearrangement joins TRBV7-2 to TRBJ2-1; 15 bases map to TRBD2. This receptor was obtained from a boy between 5 and 17 years old in good health. The CDR3 sequence: CASSSGLAGGEFF. CDR3 coding DNA: TGTGCCAGCAGCTCGGGACTAGCGGGGGGCGAGTTCTTC.